Listed here are 19 T cell receptor beta chains from one sample, sequenced in a study of blood T cell repertoires in COVID-19. Generated by immunoSEQ multiplex PCR, the TCRdb table keeps only in-frame clones and is missing some. Among some 380,000 clones listed, around 90% were seen once. The source material was PBMCs or T cells enriched from blood (not recorded which). The receptors originated from a woman between 35 and 50 years old with acute COVID-19.

The V and J genes are TRBV3-1 (or the pseudogene TRBV3-2) and TRBJ2-7; no definite D call. The germline V gene encodes CDR1 LGHDT and CDR2 YNNKEL (reference sequence). The V gene lost 4 bases and the J gene lost 0 bases, with 10 bases spanning the gap. CDR3 length equals 14 residues. This CDR3 is CASSRLRSSYEQYF. CDR3 nucleotide sequence: TGTGCCAGCAGCCGTCTCAGAAGCTCCTACGAGCAGTACTTC.

In its sample, this clone was seen once. The J gene is TRBJ1-2, the V gene TRBV12-3 or TRBV12-4; D is possibly TRBD1 (6 bases). The CDR3 covers 13 residues. V lost 7 bases and J lost 5, with 14 bases in between. The CDR3 here is CASTSDSLYGYTF. For the CDR3, the DNA is TGTGCCAGCACCTCGGACAGCCTTTATGGCTACACCTTC.

The chain employs TRBV9 and TRBJ1-3; D perhaps matches TRBD1 (6 bases). CDR1 is SGDLS, CDR2 YYNGEE, per germline. Trimming removed 7 bases from V and 8 bases from J, with 19 bases in between. The CDR3 loop spans 14 amino acids. The CDR3 DNA follows: TGTGCCAGCTCCCCCGCGGGGGCGGGGGACACCATATATTTT. It specifies CASSPAGAGDTIYF.

This rearrangement joins TRBV5-1 to TRBJ2-3, with 15 bases matching TRBD2. The V segment lost 2 bases and the J segment 3 bases; nucleotides outside the gene matches: 7. The CDR3 extends over 18 amino acids. Germline V gives CDR1 SGHRS, CDR2 YFSETQ. The CDR3 spells CASSFGLAGGFETDTQYF. CDR3 DNA sequence: TGCGCCAGCAGCTTCGGACTAGCGGGGGGGTTTGAGACAGATACGCAGTATTTT.

V gene TRBV11-3 combines with J gene TRBJ2-2, with TRBD1 as a possible D gene (6 bases). The V and J ends lost 1 base and 6 bases respectively, with 12 bases between them. Germline values: CDR1 SGHNT, CDR2 YENEEA. CDR3 length: 15 residues. This CDR3 reads CASSLGTGFSGELFF. CDR3 nucleotide sequence: TGTGCCAGCAGCTTAGGCACAGGGTTTTCCGGGGAGCTGTTTTTT.

The chain combines TRBV12-3 or TRBV12-4 with TRBJ1-4; possibly TRBD1 for D (5 bases). V lost 8 bases, J lost 8 bases, and 12 bases lay in between. The CDR3 covers 12 residues. CDR3 sequence reads: CASQGNKEKLFF. The DNA of the CDR3 is TGTGCCAGCCAGGGCAATAAAGAAAAACTGTTTTTT.

This chain connects TRBV10-3 to TRBJ1-2, with TRBD1 as a possible D gene (5 bases). Germline-derived CDR1 and CDR2 are ENHRY and SYGVKD. V lost 3 bases, J lost 1 base, and 15 bases lay in between. This CDR3 is built from 16 residues. The CDR3 DNA is TGTGCCATCAGTGACCCCTTCTCAGGGATTAACTATGGCTACACCTTC. Encoded protein: CAISDPFSGINYGYTF.

The V and J genes are TRBV5-8 and TRBJ2-1; D uncertain. CDR3 length: 12 amino acids. CDR1 SGHTS and CDR2 YDEGEE come from the germline V gene. V was pared by 2 bases and J by 8 bases, with 8 bases between. The CDR3 region has the DNA TGTGCCAGCAGCTTCAGTGTATATGAGCAGTTCTTC. Its translation is CASSFSVYEQFF.

The gene calls are TRBV7-9 and TRBJ2-2; D is perhaps TRBD2 (5 bases). CDR3 length: 13 amino acids. V lost 4 bases and J 6 bases, leaving 9 bases between the germline ends. Germline V lookup: CDR1 SEHNR, CDR2 FQNEAQ (reference sequence). CDR3 protein: CASSSEAAGELFF. In nucleotides, the CDR3 is TGTGCCAGCAGCTCTGAAGCGGCCGGGGAGCTGTTTTTT.

The chain uses TRBV7-9 and TRBJ2-7; D is perhaps TRBD2 (6 bases). Germline CDR1 is SEHNR and CDR2 is FQNEAQ (reference sequence). The CDR3 is 15 residues long. V was cut by 1 base and J by 1 base, with 11 bases left in between. The CDR3 DNA reads TGTGCCAGCAGCTTAGGGGCAGGGAGGTCCTACGAGCAGTACTTC. Translated: CASSLGAGRSYEQYF.

V gene TRBV12-5 combines with J gene TRBJ2-3; a weak D match, TRBD1 (5 bases). The V end was cut by 0 bases, the J end by 3 bases, with 16 bases between. The germline V gene has CDR1 LGHNT and CDR2 FRNRAP. CDR3 size: 17 residues. CDR3 in DNA: TGTGCTAGTGGTTTGGTAGGGCAGGGAAGATTTACAGATACGCAGTATTTT. This encodes CASGLVGQGRFTDTQYF.

V gene TRBV30 combines with J gene TRBJ2-1, with TRBD1 as a possible D gene (5 bases). This CDR3 is built from 13 residues. Per the germline V gene, CDR1 is GTSNPN and CDR2 is SVGIG (reference sequence). Trimming removed 0 bases from V and 5 bases from J, with 8 bases in between. The CDR3 DNA follows: TGTGCCTGGAGTGTAAACAGGAACAATGAGCAGTTCTTC. This codes for CAWSVNRNNEQFF.

The chain joins TRBV6-6 to TRBJ2-7, with 7 bases lining up with TRBD2. The CDR3 spans 12 residues. Per germline, CDR1 MNHNY and CDR2 SVGAGI (reference sequence). The trim removed 8 bases at V and 6 bases at J, leaving 7 bases unmatched. The CDR3 loop is CASGIREGEQYF. CDR3 DNA sequence: TGTGCCAGCGGTATAAGGGAGGGCGAGCAGTACTTC.

The rearrangement links TRBV4-2 to TRBJ2-1; 7 positions agree with TRBD2. The CDR3 sequence is 17 residues long. J lost 7 bases, V lost 0 bases, and 12 bases had no gene match. Germline V gene sequence: CDR1 LGHNA, CDR2 YNFKEQ. CDR3: CASSQDTATQRGNEQFF. The CDR3 coding sequence is TGTGCCAGCAGCCAAGATACTGCGACTCAGCGGGGAAATGAGCAGTTCTTC.

V usage is TRBV7-9 and J usage is TRBJ2-7; D is possibly TRBD1 (5 bases). Between the trimmed V and J ends, which lost 5 bases and 3 bases, there was a span of 17 bases. From germline, CDR1 is SEHNR and CDR2 FQNEAQ (reference sequence). This CDR3 spans 15 amino acids. The CDR3 DNA follows: TGTGCCAGCAGCCACGCAAAGGGGCTCATCTACGAGCAGTACTTC. This sequence encodes CASSHAKGLIYEQYF.

This chain joins TRBV24-1 and TRBJ2-6; TRBD1 agrees at 7 bases. The CDR3 is 15 amino acids. The junction had 6 bases not matched to a gene; V was cut back by 9 bases and J by 2 bases. CDR1 is KGHDR and CDR2 is SFDVKD in the germline V gene. The CDR3 region has the DNA TGTGCCACCCAGGGGGTGGGGGCTGGGGCCAACGTCCTGACTTTC. This codes for CATQGVGAGANVLTF.

The DNA of the CDR3 is TGTGCCAGCACCCCGACAGGGACCGACGAGCAGTACTTC. Protein sequence: CASTPTGTDEQYF. J is TRBJ2-7 and V is TRBV7-9, with TRBD1 identical over 7 bases. CDR1 and CDR2 from the germline V gene are SEHNR and FQNEAQ (reference sequence). After removal of 7 bases from V and 5 bases from J, the junction contained 8 bases not matched to a gene. This CDR3 spans 13 amino acids.

The gene calls are TRBV7-9 and TRBJ2-3, with a possible D match to TRBD1 (6 bases). The CDR3 runs to 18 residues. V was clipped by 2 bases and J by 0 bases, with 18 bases between them. The germline V gene encodes CDR1 SEHNR and CDR2 FQNEAQ (reference sequence). For the CDR3, the DNA is TGTGCCAGCAGCTTATCCCTTGGGGGCAGCCGGAGCACAGATACGCAGTATTTT. Its protein is CASSLSLGGSRSTDTQYF.

The chain recombines TRBV5-4 with TRBJ1-1; TRBD1 matches at 10 bases. This CDR3 is 17 amino acids long. With 4 bases clipped from V and 2 bases from J, the junction kept 11 bases outside the gene matches. Germline-derived CDR1 and CDR2 are SGHNT and YYREEE (reference sequence). The CDR3 bases are TGTGCCAGCAGCCTACCCGGGACAGGGGCGGGAAACACTGAAGCTTTCTTT. This encodes CASSLPGTGAGNTEAFF.